Reported below is one T cell receptor (beta chain). What antigen it recognizes has not been identified. Base qualities are not recorded, but no much larger clone differs from it by a single base. The CDR3 runs 15 amino acids, cysteine and phenylalanine included. Just the 45-base CDR3 DNA is kept, in frame starting at base 1. Trimming removed 8 bases from V and 3 bases from J; the gene matches leave 11 bases unexplained. According to the germline V gene (reference sequence), CDR1 reads DFQATT and CDR2 reads SNEGSKA. The data were taken from a study of low-dose radiotherapy and immunotherapy resistance in tumors (dated by TCRdb to between 2021 and 2024). About the full investigation: In Cohort 1, each fraction delivered 0.5 Gy every 2 weeks, and the prescribed total PTV dose was 6.5 Gy. Patients in Cohort 2 were given 1 Gy per fraction every two weeks, for a total of 13 Gy across 26 weeks. Patients were given nivolumab as a 240 mg flat dose every two weeks and ipilimumab at 1 mg/kg every six weeks, with both drugs delivered intravenously. Cyclophosphamide 200 mg/m2 was administered intravenously every two weeks, one day before each radiation and immunotherapy administration. Starting on cycle 1 day 1, patients took 300 mg of aspirin by mouth once daily for four cycles. Randomization of trial participants into treatment groups was not performed. Eight patients were included in the translational analysis, namely three from the first dose cohort plus the first five from the second dose cohort.

Instrument used: Illumina HiSeq 2500. Superscript III and a set of TRAV- and TRBV-specific primers were used to synthesize first-strand cDNA, so that both TCRalpha and TCRbeta chains were covered. TCRs were amplified with Phusion for 20 PCR cycles, with a constant-region primer paired with the adapter attached to the V primers. The MessageAmp II aRNA Amplification Kit was used to amplify the isolated mRNA, with in vitro transcription run for under 20 hours at 37 degrees C. The Dynabeads mRNA DIRECT Purification Kit was used to isolate the mRNA for TCR sequencing. Indexed Illumina adapters were added in a second Phusion PCR of roughly 26 cycles, after which AMPure XP beads were used to purify the products. The study's processing was this. Using custom Perl scripts, TCR sequences that encoded the same protein were pooled, out-of-frame sequences were dropped, and the abundance of each clonotype was calculated. Any TCR sequence backed by just one read was left out of the analysis. Shannon entropy, Gini index, clonality, richness, and the frequency of TCRs shared between repertoires were included as repertoire metrics. TCRdb cleaned the public reads at Q25 with fastp, built clones with MiXCR and kept in-frame beta chains. CDR3 protein sequences are deduplicated, and each keeps its most common genes and DNA. V and J calls and clone size were set by TCRdb, not the authors. This sample holds about 30,000 distinct CDR3 sequences; about half were observed only once. The ten largest clonotypes hold 5% to 6% of the sample.

Sample time point, as interpreted from the label and publication: after trial treatment. This specimen's treatment or condition label, interpreted: LDRT plus nivolumab, ipilimumab, low-dose cyclophosphamide and aspirin (RACIN trial). Donors were enrolled in RACIN, a single-arm phase I dose-escalation trial in which nivolumab, ipilimumab, aspirin, low-dose cyclophosphamide and low-dose radiotherapy were combined. Patients were eligible if they had advanced solid tumors that were TIL-negative. This clonotype was obtained from a male donor with gallbladder cancer. The material sequenced was PBMCs, taken after low-dose radiotherapy plus immunotherapy. The V and J genes are TRBV20-1 and TRBJ2-7; the central 12 bases match TRBD2. The CDR3 sequence is CSPGLAGSQLYEQYF. The bases read TGCAGTCCTGGACTAGCGGGGTCCCAACTCTACGAGCAGTACTTC.